The sequence of this TCR beta chain was determined in a study of CD8+ T cells in alopecia areata. Treatment described: oral pan-JAK inhibitor, 5-10 mg twice daily. Alopecia areata patients provided lesional scalp punch biopsies and peripheral blood. TCR sequencing used cDNA made by reverse transcription of extracted RNA. Here immunoSEQ multiplex PCR was the method, and the copy in TCRdb shows in-frame clones only, minus some. The sample carries 1,500 to 2,000 clones, about three quarters recorded once. The TCR was taken from a human donor with alopecia areata. This specimen consisted of skin, obtained at approximately week 42, from a patient treated with tofacitinib.

The CDR3 sequence: CASTQGSNEQYF. CDR3 in DNA: TGTGCCAGCACTCAGGGGTCTAACGAGCAGTACTTC. The chain couples TRBV2 to TRBJ2-7; D is possibly TRBD1 (6 bases). Deletions cut 7 bases from V and 5 bases from J, with 12 bases between. Germline V gene data show CDR1 as SNHLY and CDR2 as FYNNEI. The CDR3 contains 12 residues.